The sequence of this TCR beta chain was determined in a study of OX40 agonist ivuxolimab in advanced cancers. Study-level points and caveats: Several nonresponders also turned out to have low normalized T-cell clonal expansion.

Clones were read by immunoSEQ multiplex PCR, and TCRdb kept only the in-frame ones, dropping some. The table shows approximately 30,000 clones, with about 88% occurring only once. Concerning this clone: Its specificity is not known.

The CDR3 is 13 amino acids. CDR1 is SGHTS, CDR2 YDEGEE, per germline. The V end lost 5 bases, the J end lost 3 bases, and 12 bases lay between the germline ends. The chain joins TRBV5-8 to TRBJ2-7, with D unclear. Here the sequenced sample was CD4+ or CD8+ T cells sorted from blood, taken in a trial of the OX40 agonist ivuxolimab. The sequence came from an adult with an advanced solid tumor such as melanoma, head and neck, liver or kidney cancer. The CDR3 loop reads CASRWLENYEQYF. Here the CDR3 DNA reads TGTGCCAGCAGGTGGTTGGAAAACTACGAGCAGTACTTC.